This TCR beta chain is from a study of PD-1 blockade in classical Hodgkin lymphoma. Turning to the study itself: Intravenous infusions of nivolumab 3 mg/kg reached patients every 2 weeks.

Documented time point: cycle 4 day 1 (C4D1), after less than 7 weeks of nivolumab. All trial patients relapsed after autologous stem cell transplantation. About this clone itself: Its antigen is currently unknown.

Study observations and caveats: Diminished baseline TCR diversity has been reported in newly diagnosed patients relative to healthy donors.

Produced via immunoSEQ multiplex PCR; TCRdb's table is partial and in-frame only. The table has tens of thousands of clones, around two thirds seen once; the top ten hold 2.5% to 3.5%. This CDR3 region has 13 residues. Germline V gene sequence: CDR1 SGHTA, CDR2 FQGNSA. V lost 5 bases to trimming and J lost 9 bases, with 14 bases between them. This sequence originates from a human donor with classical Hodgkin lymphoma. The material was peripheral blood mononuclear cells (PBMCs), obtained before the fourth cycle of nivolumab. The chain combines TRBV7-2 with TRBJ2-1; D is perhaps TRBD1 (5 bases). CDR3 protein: CASSPLNRIEQFF. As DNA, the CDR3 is TGTGCCAGCAGCCCTCTAAACAGGATTGAGCAGTTCTTC.